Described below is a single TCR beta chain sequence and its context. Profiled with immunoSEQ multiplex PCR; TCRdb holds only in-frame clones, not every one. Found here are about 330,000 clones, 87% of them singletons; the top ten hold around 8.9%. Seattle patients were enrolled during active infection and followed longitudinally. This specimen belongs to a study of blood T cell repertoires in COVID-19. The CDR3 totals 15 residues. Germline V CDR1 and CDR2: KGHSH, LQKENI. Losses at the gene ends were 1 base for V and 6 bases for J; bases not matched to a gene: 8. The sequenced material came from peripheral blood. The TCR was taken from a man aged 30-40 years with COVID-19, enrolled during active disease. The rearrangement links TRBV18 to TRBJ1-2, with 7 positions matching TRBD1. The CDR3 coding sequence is TGTGCCAGCTCACCACGAAGGGGGCGCGGCGATGGCTACACCTTC. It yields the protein CASSPRRGRGDGYTF.